This T cell receptor beta chain was sequenced in a study of T cells after yellow fever vaccination. Study-wide points: Abundant clonotypes (contaminants from the bulk population) could be present in FACS-sorted repertoires.

UMIs were added to TCR cDNA along with a universal primer site when it was made by 5'RACE template switching. TCRdb re-derived calls from the 5' RACE reads in MiXCR, one entry per CDR3 protein. This table holds 95,000 to 150,000 distinct CDR3 sequences, under 9% found once. This clonotype occurred many times. The antigen remains undetermined. Sequenced material: CD8+ T cells sorted from PBMCs, taken on the day of the yellow fever booster vaccination. The sequence came from a man in his late teens or twenties who received the YFV17D yellow fever vaccine.

The CDR3 sequence: CSARSWVTSTDTQYF. The CDR3 DNA is TGCAGTGCTAGAAGTTGGGTGACCAGCACAGATACGCAGTATTTT. The chain joins TRBV20-1 to TRBJ2-3; D uncertain. The germline V and J ends were trimmed by 2 bases and 0 bases, with 12 bases remaining between them. The germline gives CDR1 DFQATT, CDR2 SNEGSKA (reference sequence). The CDR3 totals 15 residues.